This TCR beta chain came from a study of blood T cell repertoires in COVID-19. This CDR3 spans 16 amino acids. Germline CDR1 is MNHEY and CDR2 is SMNVEV (reference sequence). V shed 5 bases, J shed 2 bases, and the junction held 4 bases outside the gene matches. Data came from immunoSEQ multiplex PCR; TCRdb stores just in-frame clones and leaves some out. Of about 260,000 clones listed, 87% are singletons. This TCR was sampled from a woman aged 40 to 49 who had recovered from COVID-19. The chain carries TRBV27 and TRBJ1-5, with 12 bases that match TRBD1. The sample consisted of peripheral blood. DNA for the CDR3: TGTGCCAGCAGTCAAGGGACAGGGGGCCGCAATCAGCCCCAGCATTTT. Protein sequence: CASSQGTGGRNQPQHF.